A selection of T cell receptor beta chains follows, all from one sample in a study of shared clonotypes between healthy human individuals. This table comes from immunoSEQ multiplex PCR, and its TCRdb copy is limited to in-frame clones, with some not included. The data contain 2 million to 2.5 million clones, just over 90% of them seen just once; the ten biggest clones take up 0.39%. Sequenced material: naive CD4+ T cells from PBMCs. The receptors here all came from a man aged 18 to 35 in good health. Some clones in this sample may be carry-over from other donors' samples. CDR3s include the opening cysteine and the closing phenylalanine or tryptophan. The order of the fields is V gene, J gene, D gene, clone size, CDR3 DNA, CDR3 protein. The D gene is left open where the match is weak. Not every row has a clone size; where given, it reads once, few, many or a size class.

>TRBV5-1|TRBJ2-2|TRBD2|once
TGCGCCAGCAGCTTATTGTCCGGGCTAGCGGCGAACACCGGGGAGCTGTTTTTT
CASSLLSGLAANTGELFF
>TRBV21-1|TRBJ2-7|-|-
TGTGCCAGCAGCAAATCGGCGGATTCTATGGCCTACGAGCAGTACTTC
CASSKSADSMAYEQYF
>TRBV7-9|TRBJ1-1|TRBD1|-
TGTGCCAGCAGCGCCGGGGGCGCAGGGGGGAACACTGAAGCTTTCTTT
CASSAGGAGGNTEAFF
>TRBV7-9|TRBJ1-1|TRBD1|-
TGTGCCAGCAGCTTAGACAGGGGGGCTGAAGCTTTCTTT
CASSLDRGAEAFF
>TRBV7-9|TRBJ2-1|-|-
TGTGCCAGCACCCCGGGTAGTGAGCAGTTCTTC
CASTPGSEQFF
>TRBV28|TRBJ2-5|-|-
TGTGCCAGCACTCTGGGGGGTACCCAAGAGACCCAGTACTTC
CASTLGGTQETQYF
>TRBV2|TRBJ2-2|-|-
TGTGCCAGCTCGGGAGACGGAGCCGGGGAGCTGTTTTTT
CASSGDGAGELFF
>TRBV5-1|TRBJ1-5|-|-
TGCGCCAGCAGCTTAGCGGGGTTAGGAAATCAGCCCCAGCATTTT
CASSLAGLGNQPQHF
>TRBV19|TRBJ1-5|-|few
TGTGCCAGTAGTATGTTTTTCGAGGTGGCAGGGAGACAGCCCCAGCATTTT
CASSMFFEVAGRQPQHF
>TRBV5-1|TRBJ1-3|-|-
TGCGCCAGCAGCCCCGACGGAGGATATGGAAACACCATATATTTT
CASSPDGGYGNTIYF
>TRBV7-2|TRBJ1-2|-|few
TGTGCCAGCAGCTTAGGAGGGTCCAGCTATGGCTACACCTTC
CASSLGGSSYGYTF
>TRBV6-1|TRBJ1-2|-|-
TGTGCCAGCAGTGAAAACGGATTGATGCGCTACACCTTC
CASSENGLMRYTF
>TRBV14|TRBJ1-1|-|-
TGTGCCAGCAGCTTACGGGGGTCTGAAGCTTTCTTT
CASSLRGSEAFF
>TRBV7-9|TRBJ2-7|-|-
TGTGCCAGCAGCTCTATATCAGAGGGCTACGAGCAGTACTTC
CASSSISEGYEQYF
>TRBV5-6|TRBJ2-1|TRBD1|-
TGTGCCAGCAGCCGGGGGACAGGTACCTTGCAGTTCTTC
CASSRGTGTLQFF
>TRBV28|TRBJ2-7|-|once
TGTGCCAGCAGTTTATCAACGGTTCTCGGCTACGAGCAGTACTTC
CASSLSTVLGYEQYF
>TRBV19|TRBJ2-1|TRBD2|-
TGTGCCAGTAGTATGACTAGCGGAGGGAACAATGAGCAGTTCTTC
CASSMTSGGNNEQFF
>TRBV29-1|TRBJ2-3|-|once
TGCACCTGTCGCGGGACCACAGATACGCAGTATTTT
CTCRGTTDTQYF
>TRBV5-1|TRBJ2-4|TRBD2|-
TGCGCCAGCTGGCGGGAGGCGGAAAACATTCAGTACTTC
CASWREAENIQYF
>TRBV9|TRBJ2-7|-|-
TGTGCCAGCAGCGTAGCTCCAGGAGCAGACGAGCAGTACTTC
CASSVAPGADEQYF
>TRBV7-2|TRBJ2-7|TRBD1|-
TGTGCCAGCAGCCCGGACAGGGGGCACTACGAGCAGTACTTC
CASSPDRGHYEQYF
>TRBV19|TRBJ1-3|TRBD1|-
TGTGCAAAGTACCTCGGGACAGTTACTCTTGCTGGTGGAAACACCATATATTTT
CAKYLGTVTLAGGNTIYF
>TRBV6-5|TRBJ1-3|-|-
TGTGCCAGCAGTTCCCATCCTGGCAGACCTGGAAACACCATATATTTT
CASSSHPGRPGNTIYF
>TRBV7-2|TRBJ2-1|-|-
TGTGCCAGCAGCTTAGACTTTAGCTCCTACAATGAGCAGTTCTTC
CASSLDFSSYNEQFF
>TRBV5-1|TRBJ2-3|-|-
TGCGCCAGCGGACCTACAGGGTCTTACACAGATACGCAGTATTTT
CASGPTGSYTDTQYF
>TRBV15|TRBJ2-5|-|-
TGTGCCACCAGCAGAGACAGGGTGCGAGAGACCCAGTACTTC
CATSRDRVRETQYF